This T cell receptor beta chain is drawn from a study of blood T cell repertoires in COVID-19. V dropped 3 bases and J dropped 3; count of bases not matched to a gene: 5. The CDR3 is made up of 14 amino acids. Germline V gene data show CDR1 as MNHEY and CDR2 as SVGEGT. Repertoires were generated with immunoSEQ multiplex PCR, while TCRdb's copy carries only in-frame clones and drops some. The sample has about 78,000 clones; more than 70% are singletons. The chain has TRBV6-2 or TRBV6-3 and TRBJ2-7; 7 bases line up with TRBD1. The sequence derives from a man aged 55 to 70 with active or convalescent COVID-19. Sequencing was carried out using peripheral blood. The DNA for the CDR3 is TGTGCCAGCAGTTATGGGACAGAACTCTACGAGCAGTACTTC. This translates into CASSYGTELYEQYF.